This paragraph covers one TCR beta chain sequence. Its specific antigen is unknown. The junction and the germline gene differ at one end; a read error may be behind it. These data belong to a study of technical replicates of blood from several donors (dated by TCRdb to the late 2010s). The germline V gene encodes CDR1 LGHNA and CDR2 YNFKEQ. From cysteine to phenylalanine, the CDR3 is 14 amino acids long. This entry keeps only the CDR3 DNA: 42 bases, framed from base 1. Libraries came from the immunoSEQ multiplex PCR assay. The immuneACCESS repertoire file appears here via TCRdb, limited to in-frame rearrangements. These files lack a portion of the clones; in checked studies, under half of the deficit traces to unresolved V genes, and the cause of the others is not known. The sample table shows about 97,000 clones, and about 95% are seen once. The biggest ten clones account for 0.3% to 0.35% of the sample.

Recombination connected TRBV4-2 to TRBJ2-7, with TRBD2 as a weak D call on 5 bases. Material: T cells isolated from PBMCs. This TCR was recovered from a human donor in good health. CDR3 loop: CASSQEVAGNLPHF. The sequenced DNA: TGTGCCAGCAGCCAAGAAGTGGCCGGGAATTTGCCCCACTTC.